This T cell receptor beta chain was recorded in a study of blood T cells in healthy people across ages. This CDR3 is built from 15 residues. The germline V gene encodes CDR1 SGHRS and CDR2 YFSETQ. Drawn from each donor were around 10 milliliters of peripheral blood. On this clonotype: One end of the junction does not line up with germline, which may come from a read error.

Using a J-beta primer mix together with a sample-barcoded 5' primer, a second PCR was run for roughly 7 to 12 cycles. TCRdb re-derived calls from the 5' RACE reads in MiXCR, one entry per CDR3 protein. The sample yields hundreds of thousands of distinct CDR3 sequences, approximately 40% seen once. This receptor was obtained from a man aged 80 or over in good health. The chain carries TRBV5-1 and TRBJ2-1; a weak D match, TRBD1 (6 bases). The specimen sequenced was blood. Written as DNA, the CDR3 is TGCGCCTGCAGCTTGGCCCCGACAGGCGACAATGAGCAGTTCTTC. Translating it yields CACSLAPTGDNEQFF.